What follows describes a single T cell receptor beta chain. The data belong to a study of blood T cell repertoires in COVID-19. Study-level background: There were acute and convalescent COVID-19 samples, and they came from the United States, Italy and Spain. T cells, B-cell-depleted T cells, or PBMCs provided the cDNA or gDNA that served as material.

The CDR3 runs 14 residues. With 0 bases clipped from V and 4 bases from J, the junction kept 2 bases outside the gene matches. CDR1 SGDLS and CDR2 YYNGEE come from the germline V gene. Original processing notes: Amplified reference gene primers provided the basis for estimating nucleated cell counts. Method: immunoSEQ multiplex PCR; TCRdb's copy keeps in-frame clones and lacks some. V and J calls and clone size are copied from that table; D and trimming were computed from the DNA. The sample records about 400,000 clones, nearly 90% being singletons. Assignments of participants to cohorts depended upon their own reported clinical history.

This chain connects TRBV9 to TRBJ1-2; 8 bases are shared with TRBD1. Sequencing used PBMCs or T cells enriched from blood (not recorded which). The source of this sequence is a woman aged 25 to 39 who had recovered from COVID-19. CDR3 nucleotide sequence: TGTGCCAGCAGCGTAGAGACAGGGGCCTATGGCTACACCTTC. Translating it yields CASSVETGAYGYTF.